A single sample gave rise to the 10 T cell receptor beta chains below, sequenced in a study of blood T cell repertoires in COVID-19. Clones were sequenced by immunoSEQ multiplex PCR, and TCRdb holds only the in-frame ones, with some missing. The repertoire holds about 300,000 clones, around 92% seen once, with roughly 2.9% in the top ten. The sample was PBMCs or T cells enriched from blood (not recorded which). These receptors were taken from a woman between 45 and 60 years old who had been exposed to COVID-19.

This chain joins TRBV15 and TRBJ1-2, with 8 nucleotides matching TRBD1. Germline values: CDR1 LNHNV, CDR2 YYDKDF (reference sequence). The trim removed 1 base at V and 8 bases at J, leaving 6 bases unmatched. This CDR3 is built from 14 residues. CDR3 sequence reads: CATSRGDRRGGYTF. CDR3 sequence (DNA): TGTGCCACCAGCAGAGGGGACAGGCGGGGAGGCTACACCTTC. Filled out from reference TRBV15 and TRBJ1-2, the complete variable domain reads DAMVIQNPRYQVTQFGKPVTLSCSQTLNHNVMYWYQQKSSQAPKLLFHYYDKDFNNEADTPDNFQSRRPNTSFCFLDIRSPGLGDTAMYLCATSRGDRRGGYTFGSGTRLTVV.

This clone has a single count. Other nucleotide sequences from this sample produce the same CDR3. The chain links TRBV9 to TRBJ1-2; D not certain. The CDR3 runs 13 residues. Trimming pared 0 bases from V and 2 bases from J, leaving 5 bases between. Germline-derived CDR1 and CDR2 are SGDLS and YYNGEE. In DNA, the CDR3 is TGTGCCAGCAGCGTAGACAGCAACTATGGCTACACCTTC. Amino acid sequence: CASSVDSNYGYTF. Using reference TRBV9 and TRBJ1-2 for the parts outside the CDR3, the full variable domain is DSGVTQTPKHLITATGQRVTLRCSPRSGDLSVYWYQQSLDQGLQFLIQYYNGEERAKGNILERFSAQQFPDLHSELNLSSLELGDSALYFCASSVDSNYGYTFGSGTRLTVV.

This chain uses TRBV3-1 (or the pseudogene TRBV3-2) with TRBJ1-6; possibly TRBD1 for D (5 bases). Trimming took off 3 bases at V and 1 base at J, with 7 bases between the two ends. The length of the CDR3 is 15 residues. Germline CDR1 is LGHDT and CDR2 is YNNKEL (reference sequence). CDR3 sequence: CASSQGGSYNSPLHF. The CDR3 bases are TGTGCCAGCAGCCAGGGGGGTTCCTATAATTCACCCCTCCACTTT.

The chain uses TRBV5-1 and TRBJ2-7; TRBD1 is a possible D gene (6 bases). The CDR3 consists of 16 residues. Trimming pared 0 bases from V and 0 bases from J, leaving 13 bases between. Per the germline V gene, CDR1 is SGHRS and CDR2 is YFSETQ. CDR3 loop: CASSLATTGPSYEQYF. CDR3 nucleotides: TGCGCCAGCAGCTTGGCGACGACAGGCCCCTCCTACGAGCAGTACTTC. The full variable domain, its missing parts supplied by reference TRBV5-1 and TRBJ2-7, is KAGVTQTPRYLIKTRGQQVTLSCSPISGHRSVSWYQQTPGQGLQFLFEYFSETQRNKGNFPGRFSGRQFSNSRSEMNVSTLELGDSALYLCASSLATTGPSYEQYFGPGTRLTVT.

V and J are TRBV7-2 and TRBJ2-5; 8 positions match TRBD1. J gave up 5 bases and V 4 bases, and 6 bases lay outside the gene matches. Germline lookup yields CDR1 SGHTA and CDR2 FQGNSA. The CDR3 is 14 residues long. The CDR3 DNA sequence: TGTGCCAGCAGCTGGAGTACAGGGGGGGAGACCCAGTACTTC. Protein: CASSWSTGGETQYF.

This chain links TRBV10-3 with TRBJ2-5, with a tentative D call TRBD1 (5 bases). Per germline, CDR1 ENHRY and CDR2 SYGVKD. Trimming shortened V by 4 bases and J by 0 bases, and 9 bases separated the two germline ends. The CDR3 extends over 14 amino acids. CDR3 protein: CAISAAGYQETQYF. In DNA, the CDR3 is TGTGCCATCAGTGCAGCAGGGTACCAAGAGACCCAGTACTTC.

In DNA form, the CDR3 reads TGCGCCAGCAGCCGCGGTACGGGAGAACGCACAGATACGCAGTATTTT. It encodes CASSRGTGERTDTQYF. The V gene is TRBV5-1, the J gene TRBJ2-3; the D gene is possibly TRBD2 (6 bases). This CDR3 spans 16 amino acids. V was trimmed by 4 bases and J by 1 base, leaving 16 bases between them. Germline loops: CDR1 SGHRS, CDR2 YFSETQ. Complete variable domain (other parts from reference TRBV5-1 and TRBJ2-3): KAGVTQTPRYLIKTRGQQVTLSCSPISGHRSVSWYQQTPGQGLQFLFEYFSETQRNKGNFPGRFSGRQFSNSRSEMNVSTLELGDSALYLCASSRGTGERTDTQYFGPGTRLTVL.

The CDR3, as DNA: TGTGCCAGCAGTCGAAGCGGGGGCCGGTCCTACGAGCAGTACTTC. It is translated as CASSRSGGRSYEQYF. The rearrangement uses TRBV27 and TRBJ2-7, with 8 bases fitting TRBD2. Germline CDR1 is MNHEY and CDR2 is SMNVEV (reference sequence). V shed 5 bases and J 1 base; nucleotides not matched to a gene: 7. CDR3 size: 15 residues.

The chain carries TRBV29-1 and TRBJ2-7; 10 nucleotides line up with TRBD1. Germline-derived CDR1 and CDR2 are SQVTM and ANQGSEA. Trimming took 6 bases from V and 2 from J; bases not matched to a gene: 4. The CDR3 covers 13 residues. In nucleotides, the CDR3 is TGCAGCGTCGGGACAGGGGCCCCCTACGAGCAGTACTTC. Encoded protein: CSVGTGAPYEQYF.

DNA for the CDR3: TGTGCCAGCAGCTCGACAGGGTCTAGCCACGAGCAGTACTTC. Its protein product is CASSSTGSSHEQYF. This chain joins TRBV7-2 and TRBJ2-7; TRBD1 agrees at 7 bases. Germline V gene lookup returns CDR1 SGHTA and CDR2 FQGNSA. Trimming removed 4 bases from V and 5 bases from J; junction bases left unmatched: 8. The CDR3 spans 14 residues.